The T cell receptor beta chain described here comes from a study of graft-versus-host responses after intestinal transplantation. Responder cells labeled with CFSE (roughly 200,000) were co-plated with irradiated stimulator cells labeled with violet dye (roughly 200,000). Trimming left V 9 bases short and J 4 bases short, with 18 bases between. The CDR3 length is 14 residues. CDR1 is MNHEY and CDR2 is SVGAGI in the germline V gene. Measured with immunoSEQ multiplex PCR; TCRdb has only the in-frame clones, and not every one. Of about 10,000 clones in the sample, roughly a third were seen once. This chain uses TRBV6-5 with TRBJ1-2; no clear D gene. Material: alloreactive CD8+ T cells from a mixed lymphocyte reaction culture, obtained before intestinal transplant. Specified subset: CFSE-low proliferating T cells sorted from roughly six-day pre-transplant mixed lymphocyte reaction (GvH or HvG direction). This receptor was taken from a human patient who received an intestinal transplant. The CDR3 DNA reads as TGTGCCAGACGAGGGCGGCCCCCTGGCTATGGCTACACCTTC. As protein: CARRGRPPGYGYTF.